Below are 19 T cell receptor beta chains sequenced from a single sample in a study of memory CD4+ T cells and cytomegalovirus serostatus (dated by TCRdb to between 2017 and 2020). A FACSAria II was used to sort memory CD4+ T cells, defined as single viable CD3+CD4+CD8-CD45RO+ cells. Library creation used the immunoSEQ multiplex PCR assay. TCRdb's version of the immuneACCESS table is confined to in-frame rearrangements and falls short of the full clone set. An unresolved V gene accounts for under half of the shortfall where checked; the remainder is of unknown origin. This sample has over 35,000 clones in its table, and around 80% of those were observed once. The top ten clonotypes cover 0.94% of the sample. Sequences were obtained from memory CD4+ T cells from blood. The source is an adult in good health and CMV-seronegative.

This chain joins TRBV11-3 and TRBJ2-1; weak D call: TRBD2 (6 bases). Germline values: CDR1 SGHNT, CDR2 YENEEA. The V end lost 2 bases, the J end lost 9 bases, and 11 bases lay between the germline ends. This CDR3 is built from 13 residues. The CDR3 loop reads CASSLLVGGEQFF. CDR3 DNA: TGTGCCAGCAGCTTACTGGTGGGGGGTGAGCAGTTCTTC.

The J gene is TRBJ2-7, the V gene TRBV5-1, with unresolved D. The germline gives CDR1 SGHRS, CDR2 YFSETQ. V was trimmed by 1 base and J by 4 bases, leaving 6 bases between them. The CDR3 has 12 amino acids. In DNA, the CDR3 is TGCGCCAGCAGCTTGAGCGAGTACGAGCAGTACTTC. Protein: CASSLSEYEQYF. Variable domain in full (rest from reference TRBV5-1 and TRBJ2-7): KAGVTQTPRYLIKTRGQQVTLSCSPISGHRSVSWYQQTPGQGLQFLFEYFSETQRNKGNFPGRFSGRQFSNSRSEMNVSTLELGDSALYLCASSLSEYEQYFGPGTRLTVT.

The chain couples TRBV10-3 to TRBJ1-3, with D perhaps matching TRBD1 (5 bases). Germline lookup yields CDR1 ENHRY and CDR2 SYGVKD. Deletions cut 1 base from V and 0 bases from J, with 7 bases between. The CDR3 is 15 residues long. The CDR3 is CAISEFQGSGNTIYF. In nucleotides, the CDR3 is TGTGCCATCAGTGAGTTTCAGGGCTCTGGAAACACCATATATTTT.

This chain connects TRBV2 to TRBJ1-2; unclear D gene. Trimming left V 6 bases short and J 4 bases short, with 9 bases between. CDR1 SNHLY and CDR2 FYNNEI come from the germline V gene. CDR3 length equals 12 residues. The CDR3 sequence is CASSGSSYGYTF. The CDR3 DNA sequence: TGTGCCAGCAGCGGATCCTCCTATGGCTACACCTTC.

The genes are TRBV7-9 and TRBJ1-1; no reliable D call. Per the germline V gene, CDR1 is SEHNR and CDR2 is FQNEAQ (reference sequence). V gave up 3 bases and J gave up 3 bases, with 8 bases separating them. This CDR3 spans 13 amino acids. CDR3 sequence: CASSFQRDTEAFF. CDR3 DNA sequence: TGTGCCAGCAGCTTCCAAAGGGACACTGAAGCTTTCTTT. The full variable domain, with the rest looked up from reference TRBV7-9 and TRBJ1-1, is DTGVSQNPRHKITKRGQNVTFRCDPISEHNRLYWYRQTLGQGPEFLTYFQNEAQLEKSRLLSDRFSAERPKGSFSTLEIQRTEQGDSAMYLCASSFQRDTEAFFGQGTRLTVV.

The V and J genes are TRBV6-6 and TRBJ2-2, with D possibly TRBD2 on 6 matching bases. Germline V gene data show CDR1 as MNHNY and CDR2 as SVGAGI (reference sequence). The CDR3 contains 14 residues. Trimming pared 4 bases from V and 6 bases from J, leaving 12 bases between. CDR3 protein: CASSSSAKSGELFF. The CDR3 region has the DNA TGTGCCAGCAGTTCTAGCGCGAAGTCCGGGGAGCTGTTTTTT.

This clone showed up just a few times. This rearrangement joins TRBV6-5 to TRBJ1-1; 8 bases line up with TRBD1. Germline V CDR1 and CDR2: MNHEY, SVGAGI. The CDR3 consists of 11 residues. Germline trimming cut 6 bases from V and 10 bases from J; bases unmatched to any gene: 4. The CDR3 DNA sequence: TGTGCCAGCAGGAGACAGGGGAGAGCTTTCTTT. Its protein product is CASRRQGRAFF.

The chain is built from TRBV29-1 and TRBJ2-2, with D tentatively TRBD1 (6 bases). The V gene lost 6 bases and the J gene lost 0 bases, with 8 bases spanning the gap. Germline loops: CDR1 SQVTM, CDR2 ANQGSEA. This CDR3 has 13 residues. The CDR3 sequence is CSVDSANTGELFF. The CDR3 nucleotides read TGCAGCGTGGACAGCGCGAACACCGGGGAGCTGTTTTTT.

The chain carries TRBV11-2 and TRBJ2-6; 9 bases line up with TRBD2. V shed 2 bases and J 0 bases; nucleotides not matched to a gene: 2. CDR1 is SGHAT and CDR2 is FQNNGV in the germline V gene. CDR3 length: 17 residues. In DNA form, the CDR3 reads TGTGCCAGCAGCTTACTAGCGGGGAGCTCTGGGGCCAACGTCCTGACTTTC. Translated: CASSLLAGSSGANVLTF.

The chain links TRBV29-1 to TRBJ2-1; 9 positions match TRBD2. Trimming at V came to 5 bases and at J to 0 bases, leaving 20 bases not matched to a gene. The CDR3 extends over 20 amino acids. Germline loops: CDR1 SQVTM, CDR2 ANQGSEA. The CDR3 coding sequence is TGCAGCGTTACCCGCCTCTCGGGCGGGGGGGCCGGGAGCTCCTACAATGAGCAGTTCTTC. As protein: CSVTRLSGGGAGSSYNEQFF.

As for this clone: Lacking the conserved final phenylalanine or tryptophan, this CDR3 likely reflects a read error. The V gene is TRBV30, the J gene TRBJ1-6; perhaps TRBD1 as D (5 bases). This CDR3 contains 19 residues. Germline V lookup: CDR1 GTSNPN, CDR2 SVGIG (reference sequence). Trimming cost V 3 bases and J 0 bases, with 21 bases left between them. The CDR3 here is CAWSEPPGRASSYNSPLHS. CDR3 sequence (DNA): TGTGCCTGGAGCGAACCTCCGGGCAGGGCCAGCTCCTATAATTCACCCCTCCACTCT.

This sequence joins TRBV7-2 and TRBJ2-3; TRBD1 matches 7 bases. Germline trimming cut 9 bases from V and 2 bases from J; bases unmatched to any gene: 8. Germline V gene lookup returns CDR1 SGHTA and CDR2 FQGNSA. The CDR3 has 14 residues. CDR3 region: CASRRDSNTDTQYF. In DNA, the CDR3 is TGTGCCAGTCGACGGGACAGCAACACAGATACGCAGTATTTT.

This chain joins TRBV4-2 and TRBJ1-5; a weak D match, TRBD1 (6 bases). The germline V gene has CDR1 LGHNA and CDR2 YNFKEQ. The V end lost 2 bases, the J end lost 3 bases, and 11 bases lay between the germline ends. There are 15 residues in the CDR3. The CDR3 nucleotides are TGTGCCAGCAGCCAATACCGGGACAACAATCAGCCCCAGCATTTT. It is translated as CASSQYRDNNQPQHF.

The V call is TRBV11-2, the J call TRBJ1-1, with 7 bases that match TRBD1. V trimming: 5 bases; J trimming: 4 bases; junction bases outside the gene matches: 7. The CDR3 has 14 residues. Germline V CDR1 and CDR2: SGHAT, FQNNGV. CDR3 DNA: TGTGCCAGCAGCACGGCCAGGGGGAGCACTGAAGCTTTCTTT. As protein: CASSTARGSTEAFF. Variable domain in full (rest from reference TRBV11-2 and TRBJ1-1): EAGVAQSPRYKIIEKRQSVAFWCNPISGHATLYWYQQILGQGPKLLIQFQNNGVVDDSQLPKDRFSAERLKGVDSTLKIQPAKLEDSAVYLCASSTARGSTEAFFGQGTRLTVV.

The CDR3 sequence: CASSRDGGSYEQYF. The CDR3 DNA reads as TGTGCCAGCAGCAGGGACGGGGGCTCCTACGAGCAGTACTTC. The V call is TRBV6-6, the J call TRBJ2-7, with TRBD2 as a possible D gene (6 bases). Germline V gene sequence: CDR1 MNHNY, CDR2 SVGAGI (reference sequence). V was cut by 6 bases and J by 0 bases, with 12 bases left in between. The CDR3 consists of 14 residues.

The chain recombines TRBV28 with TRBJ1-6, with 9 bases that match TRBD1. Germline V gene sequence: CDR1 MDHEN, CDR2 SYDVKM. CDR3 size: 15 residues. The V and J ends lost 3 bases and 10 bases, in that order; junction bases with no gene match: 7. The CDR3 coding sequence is TGTGCCAGCAGTTTGATTGACAGGGGGGGATCACCCCTCCACTTT. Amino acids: CASSLIDRGGSPLHF.

Here the CDR3 reads CASSQESSRVEQFF. CDR3 nucleotides: TGCGCCAGCAGCCAAGAGAGTTCCAGGGTAGAGCAGTTCTTC. The chain carries TRBV4-3 and TRBJ2-1, with D possibly matching TRBD1 (5 bases). Germline V gene lookup returns CDR1 LGHNA and CDR2 YSLEER. Trimming pared 0 bases from V and 10 bases from J, leaving 13 bases between. The CDR3 consists of 14 residues.

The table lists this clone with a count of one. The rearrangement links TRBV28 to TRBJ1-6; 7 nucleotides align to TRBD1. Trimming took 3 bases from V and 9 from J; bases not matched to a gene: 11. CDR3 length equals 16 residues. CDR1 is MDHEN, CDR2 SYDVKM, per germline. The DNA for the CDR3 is TGTGCCAGCAGTTTCTCCAAGGGAGGGGGCAGTTCACCCCTCCACTTT. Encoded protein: CASSFSKGGGSSPLHF. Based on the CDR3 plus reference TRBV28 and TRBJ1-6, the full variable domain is DVKVTQSSRYLVKRTGEKVFLECVQDMDHENMFWYRQDPGLGLRLIYFSYDVKMKEKGDIPEGYSVSREKKERFSLILESASTNQTSMYLCASSFSKGGGSSPLHFGNGTRLTVT.

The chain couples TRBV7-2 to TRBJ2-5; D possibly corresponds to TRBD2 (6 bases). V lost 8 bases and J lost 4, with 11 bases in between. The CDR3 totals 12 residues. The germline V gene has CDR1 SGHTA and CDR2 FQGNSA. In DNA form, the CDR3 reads TGTGCCAGCGGGGGGTCAAGAGAGACCCAGTACTTC. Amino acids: CASGGSRETQYF.